The 5 T cell receptor beta chains reported below all come from one sample, sequenced in a study of blood T cell repertoires in COVID-19. Profiled with immunoSEQ multiplex PCR; TCRdb holds only in-frame clones, not every one. Of 120,000 to 150,000 clones in the sample, approximately 90% were seen once. Source material: peripheral blood. These receptors came from a woman of 80 years or more with acute or convalescent COVID-19.

V and J are TRBV3-1 (or the pseudogene TRBV3-2) and TRBJ1-2, with 7 bases that match TRBD1. The CDR3 spans 15 residues. Trimming removed 0 bases from V and 4 bases from J; junction bases left unmatched: 5. Germline loops: CDR1 LGHDT, CDR2 YNNKEL (reference sequence). The CDR3 spells CASSQEAGGGYGYTF. The DNA for the CDR3 is TGTGCCAGCAGCCAAGAGGCAGGGGGAGGCTATGGCTACACCTTC.

The V call is TRBV10-3, the J call TRBJ1-4, with D possibly matching TRBD1 (5 bases). CDR3 size: 16 residues. CDR1 is ENHRY, CDR2 SYGVKD, per germline. V was trimmed by 5 bases and J by 6 bases, leaving 19 bases between them. The CDR3 loop reads CAISKRGVKGDEKLFF. For the CDR3, the DNA is TGTGCCATCAGTAAACGGGGGGTCAAAGGGGATGAAAAACTGTTTTTT.

The rearrangement links TRBV5-1 to TRBJ2-4; 8 positions match TRBD2. The germline V gene encodes CDR1 SGHRS and CDR2 YFSETQ. Unmatched junction bases numbered 13, after V lost 1 base and J lost 1 base. The CDR3 is 19 residues long. The CDR3 sequence: CASSLLSLRASGAKNIQYF. The CDR3 region has the DNA TGCGCCAGCAGCTTGTTAAGTCTTAGGGCTAGCGGGGCCAAAAACATTCAGTACTTC.

The V gene is TRBV5-1, the J gene TRBJ2-5; no reliable D call. Germline CDR1 SGHRS, CDR2 YFSETQ. This CDR3 spans 14 amino acids. Trimming pared 4 bases from V and 2 bases from J, leaving 12 bases between. The CDR3, as DNA: TGCGCCAGCAGCCCAAGCACAGCTCAAGAGACCCAGTACTTC. Translated: CASSPSTAQETQYF.

The chain uses TRBV18 and TRBJ1-1; D ambiguous. The CDR3 covers 15 residues. V lost 3 bases and J lost 0, with 11 bases in between. Germline V gives CDR1 KGHSH, CDR2 LQKENI. The CDR3 region has the DNA TGTGCCAGCTCACCGTGGTTGGGAGTGAACACTGAAGCTTTCTTT. It translates to CASSPWLGVNTEAFF.